Each of the 14 T cell receptor beta chains below was sequenced from the same sample in a study of blood T cell repertoires in COVID-19. Profiled with immunoSEQ multiplex PCR; TCRdb holds only in-frame clones, not every one. Among 150,000 to 200,000 clones listed, 70% to 80% were seen once. The sequenced sample consisted of PBMCs or T cells enriched from blood (not recorded which). The receptors stem from a woman aged 70-85 years in a cohort exposed to, infected with or recovered from COVID-19 (not recorded which).

The genes are TRBV6-5 and TRBJ1-2, with 7 bases fitting TRBD1. There are 15 residues in the CDR3. Trimming cost V 2 bases and J 1 base; bases outside gene matches: 4. Per germline, CDR1 MNHEY and CDR2 SVGAGI. CDR3 protein: CASSYGQALNYGYTF. CDR3 DNA sequence: TGTGCCAGCAGTTACGGACAGGCCCTTAACTATGGCTACACCTTC.

This sequence joins TRBV5-6 and TRBJ2-7, with 14 bases identical to TRBD2. CDR3 length equals 16 residues. With 6 bases clipped from V and 6 bases from J, the junction kept 11 bases outside the gene matches. The germline CDR1 and CDR2 sequences are SGHDT and YYEEEE. The CDR3 sequence is CASTYFTGTSGSEQYF. The CDR3, as DNA: TGTGCCAGCACCTACTTTACCGGGACTAGCGGGAGCGAGCAGTACTTC.

The chain carries TRBV28 and TRBJ1-3; no reliable D call. Trimming took 3 bases from V and 0 from J, leaving 9 bases between them. Germline CDR1 and CDR2: MDHEN and SYDVKM. This CDR3 has 15 amino acids. CDR3 nucleotides: TGTGCCAGCAGTTTGAGGCTTAACTCTGGAAACACCATATATTTT. It translates to CASSLRLNSGNTIYF.

This chain uses TRBV4-1 with TRBJ2-2; TRBD1 aligns across 9 bases. Looked up from germline, CDR1 is MGHRA and CDR2 is YSYEKL. V shed 6 bases and J 2 bases; nucleotides not matched to a gene: 13. The CDR3 consists of 18 residues. CDR3: CASRKRAGQGLNTGELFF. The CDR3 DNA is TGCGCCAGCAGAAAAAGGGCGGGACAGGGACTTAACACCGGGGAGCTGTTTTTT.

This clone turned up a few times. The chain couples TRBV7-2 to TRBJ2-1; 8 bases are a match to TRBD2. The CDR3 totals 15 residues. CDR1 and CDR2 from the germline V gene are SGHTA and FQGNSA. The V segment lost 3 bases and the J segment 6 bases; nucleotides outside the gene matches: 7. The CDR3 DNA sequence: TGTGCCAGCAGCTTCGTTGCGGGAGGCTCCAATGAGCAGTTCTTC. Its translation: CASSFVAGGSNEQFF.

CDR3 residues: CASSQAQYNEQFF. For the CDR3, the DNA is TGTGCCAGCAGCCAAGCACAGTACAATGAGCAGTTCTTC. The rearrangement links TRBV14 to TRBJ2-1; no reliable D call. Trimming took 1 base from V and 4 from J, leaving 5 bases between them. This CDR3 region has 13 residues. CDR1 is SGHDN and CDR2 is FVKESK in the germline V gene.

V is TRBV6-5 and J is TRBJ2-7, with D possibly matching TRBD1 (7 bases). Germline values: CDR1 MNHEY, CDR2 SVGAGI. The length of the CDR3 is 12 residues. The V end lost 7 bases, the J end lost 6 bases, and 13 bases lay between the germline ends. Here the CDR3 DNA reads TGTGCCAGCATGCGGGACAGCCGCGAGCAGTACTTC. Translated, it gives CASMRDSREQYF.

CDR3 coding DNA: TGCGCCAGCAGCTTGGGCAGGGGGCTAGGCACCGGGGAGCTGTTTTTT. Its protein product is CASSLGRGLGTGELFF. The chain carries TRBV5-1 and TRBJ2-2, with 8 bases identical to TRBD1. V trimming: 0 bases; J trimming: 4 bases; junction bases outside the gene matches: 5. The CDR3 sequence is 16 residues long. Germline CDR1 reads SGHRS; CDR2 reads YFSETQ.

This clone occurred a few times. The V gene is TRBV6-5, the J gene TRBJ1-4, with TRBD1 as a possible D gene (6 bases). The V end lost 4 bases, the J end lost 7 bases, and 16 bases lay between the germline ends. This CDR3 is 15 amino acids long. From germline, CDR1 is MNHEY and CDR2 SVGAGI. Here the CDR3 reads CASSSQPGVGEKLFF. For the CDR3, the DNA is TGTGCCAGCAGTTCACAGCCAGGGGTGGGTGAAAAACTGTTTTTT.

This clone was seen a few times. The rearrangement joins TRBV30 to TRBJ1-2, with a possible D match to TRBD1 (5 bases). The V gene lost 0 bases and the J gene lost 5 bases, with 10 bases spanning the gap. This CDR3 comprises 13 residues. Germline lookup yields CDR1 GTSNPN and CDR2 SVGIG (reference sequence). CDR3 amino acids: CAWSVQDGYGYTF. The CDR3 nucleotides read TGTGCCTGGAGTGTACAGGACGGGTATGGCTACACCTTC.

V and J are TRBV11-3 and TRBJ2-7; 7 nucleotides line up with TRBD1. Trimming at V came to 4 bases and at J to 4 bases, leaving 10 bases not matched to a gene. The length of the CDR3 is 15 residues. Germline CDR1 is SGHNT and CDR2 is YENEEA. The CDR3 loop reads CASSSTGTAGYEQYF. As DNA, the CDR3 is TGTGCCAGCAGCTCGACCGGGACAGCCGGTTACGAGCAGTACTTC.

The chain is built from TRBV7-8 and TRBJ1-1, with a tentative D call TRBD1 (5 bases). Germline values: CDR1 SGHVS, CDR2 FQNEAQ. There are 17 residues in the CDR3. V was cut by 1 base and J by 1 base, with 16 bases left in between. CDR3 in amino acids: CASSLDRGGKPNTEAFF. In DNA form, the CDR3 reads TGTGCCAGCAGCTTAGATAGGGGAGGGAAGCCGAACACTGAAGCTTTCTTT.

The chain couples TRBV9 to TRBJ2-1; 9 nucleotides line up with TRBD2. The CDR3 is made up of 16 amino acids. Losses at the gene ends were 2 bases for V and 5 bases for J; bases not matched to a gene: 8. CDR1 and CDR2 from the germline V gene are SGDLS and YYNGEE. This CDR3 reads CASSVTLAGTNNEQFF. The CDR3, as DNA: TGTGCCAGCAGCGTGACTCTAGCGGGAACTAACAATGAGCAGTTCTTC.

The chain couples TRBV5-1 to TRBJ1-2; TRBD1 matches at 10 bases. Germline lookup yields CDR1 SGHRS and CDR2 YFSETQ. The CDR3 length is 15 residues. V shed 4 bases and J 5 bases; nucleotides not matched to a gene: 8. CDR3 loop: CASSTGQGRLYGYTF. In nucleotides, the CDR3 is TGCGCCAGCAGCACGGGACAGGGGCGCCTGTATGGCTACACCTTC.